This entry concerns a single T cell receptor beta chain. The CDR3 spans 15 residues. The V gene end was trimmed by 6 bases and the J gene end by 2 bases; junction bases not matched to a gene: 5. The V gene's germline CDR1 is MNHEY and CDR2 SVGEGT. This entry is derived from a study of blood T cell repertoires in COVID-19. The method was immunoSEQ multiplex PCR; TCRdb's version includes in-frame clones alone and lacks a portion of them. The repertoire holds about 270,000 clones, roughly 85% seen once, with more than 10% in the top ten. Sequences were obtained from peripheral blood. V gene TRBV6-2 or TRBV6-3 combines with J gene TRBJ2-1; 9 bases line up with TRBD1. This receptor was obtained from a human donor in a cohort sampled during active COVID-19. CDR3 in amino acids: CASSRGQGPYNEQFF. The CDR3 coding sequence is TGTGCCAGCAGCCGGGGACAGGGCCCCTACAATGAGCAGTTCTTC.